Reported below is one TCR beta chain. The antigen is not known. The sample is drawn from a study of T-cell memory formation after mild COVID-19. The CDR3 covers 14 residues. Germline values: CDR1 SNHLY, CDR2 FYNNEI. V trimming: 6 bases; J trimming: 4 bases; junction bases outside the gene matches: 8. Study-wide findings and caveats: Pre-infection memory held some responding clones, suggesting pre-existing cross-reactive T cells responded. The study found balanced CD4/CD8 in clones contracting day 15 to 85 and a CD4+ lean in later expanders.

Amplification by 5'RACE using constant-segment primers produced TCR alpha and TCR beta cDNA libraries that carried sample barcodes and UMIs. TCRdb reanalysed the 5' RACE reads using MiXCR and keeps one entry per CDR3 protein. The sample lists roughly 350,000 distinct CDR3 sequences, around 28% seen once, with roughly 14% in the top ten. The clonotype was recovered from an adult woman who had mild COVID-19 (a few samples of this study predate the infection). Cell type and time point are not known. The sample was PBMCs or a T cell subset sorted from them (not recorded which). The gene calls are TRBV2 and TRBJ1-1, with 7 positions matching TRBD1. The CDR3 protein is CASRQTGKGTEAFF. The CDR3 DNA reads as TGTGCCAGCAGACAGACAGGGAAAGGCACTGAAGCTTTCTTT.